Listed below are T cell receptor beta chains from one sample, sequenced in a study of identical twins. TCRdb re-called the 5' RACE reads through MiXCR, storing one row per CDR3 protein. This sample has 200,000 to 250,000 distinct CDR3 sequences, with approximately 5.9% found just once. These data also featured in a second study, about T cells expressing NK-cell markers.

Sequenced material: CD8+ T cells sorted from blood. These receptor sequences come from a woman aged 18 to 35 in good health. Each CDR3 is given with its conserved first and last residue. The D gene is left open where the match is weak. A row's size may be missing; if present it is once, few, many or a size class.

cdr3_aa: CASSLRDTQNNEQFF
cdr3_nt: TGTGCCAGCAGCCTGAGGGACACACAGAACAATGAGCAGTTCTTC
v_call: TRBV12-3/TRBV12-4
d_call: .
cdr3_length: 15
j_call: TRBJ2-1
clone_size: .

cdr3_aa: CASSSWSEKLFF
cdr3_nt: TGTGCCAGCAGTTCGTGGTCTGAAAAACTGTTTTTT
v_call: TRBV12-3/TRBV12-4
d_call: .
cdr3_length: 12
j_call: TRBJ1-4
clone_size: .

cdr3_aa: CASSTLGGTEAFF
cdr3_nt: TGTGCCAGCAGCACCCTAGGGGGAACTGAAGCTTTCTTT
v_call: TRBV9
d_call: .
cdr3_length: 13
j_call: TRBJ1-1
clone_size: .

cdr3_aa: CAWSVAPLKAFF
cdr3_nt: TGTGCCTGGAGTGTAGCCCCGCTGAAAGCTTTCTTT
v_call: TRBV30
d_call: .
cdr3_length: 12
j_call: TRBJ1-1
clone_size: many

cdr3_aa: CSARGGLSGNEQFF
cdr3_nt: TGCAGTGCTAGAGGTGGACTAAGTGGTAATGAGCAGTTCTTC
v_call: TRBV20-1
d_call: .
cdr3_length: 14
j_call: TRBJ2-1
clone_size: many

cdr3_aa: CASSVGQGSGYTF
cdr3_nt: TGTGCCAGCAGTGTGGGACAGGGAAGCGGCTACACCTTC
v_call: TRBV12-3/TRBV12-4
d_call: TRBD1
cdr3_length: 13
j_call: TRBJ1-2
clone_size: many

cdr3_aa: CASSPRGYEQFF
cdr3_nt: TGTGCCAGCAGCCCCCGGGGGTATGAGCAGTTCTTC
v_call: TRBV7-9
d_call: .
cdr3_length: 12
j_call: TRBJ2-1
clone_size: .

cdr3_aa: CASSDETGIGTEAFF
cdr3_nt: TGTGCCAGCAGTGACGAGACAGGGATTGGCACTGAAGCTTTCTTT
v_call: TRBV6-1
d_call: TRBD1
cdr3_length: 15
j_call: TRBJ1-1
clone_size: .

cdr3_aa: CATTWAPDLNQPQHF
cdr3_nt: TGTGCCACCACGTGGGCCCCAGACCTCAATCAGCCCCAGCATTTT
v_call: TRBV15
d_call: .
cdr3_length: 15
j_call: TRBJ1-5
clone_size: many

cdr3_aa: CSVDQDETQYF
cdr3_nt: TGCAGCGTTGATCAGGATGAGACCCAGTACTTC
v_call: TRBV29-1
d_call: .
cdr3_length: 11
j_call: TRBJ2-5
clone_size: many

cdr3_aa: CASSPTVNMNTEAFF
cdr3_nt: TGTGCCAGCTCACCGACAGTAAACATGAACACTGAAGCTTTCTTT
v_call: TRBV18
d_call: .
cdr3_length: 15
j_call: TRBJ1-1
clone_size: .

cdr3_aa: CASSSLSNGRELFF
cdr3_nt: TGTGCCAGCAGTTCACTTTCCAACGGGCGGGAGCTGTTTTTT
v_call: TRBV12-3/TRBV12-4
d_call: .
cdr3_length: 14
j_call: TRBJ2-2
clone_size: many

cdr3_aa: CASSQTGTPNEKLFF
cdr3_nt: TGTGCCAGCAGCCAGACCGGGACCCCTAATGAAAAACTGTTTTTT
v_call: TRBV3-1
d_call: .
cdr3_length: 15
j_call: TRBJ1-4
clone_size: .

cdr3_aa: CASSSGESGERSAFF
cdr3_nt: TGTGCCAGCAGCTCCGGAGAGTCTGGGGAAAGGTCGGCTTTCTTT
v_call: TRBV7-9
d_call: .
cdr3_length: 15
j_call: TRBJ1-1
clone_size: few

cdr3_aa: CASSVVEGHTGELFF
cdr3_nt: TGCGCCAGCAGTGTCGTAGAGGGCCACACCGGGGAGCTGTTTTTT
v_call: TRBV10-2
d_call: .
cdr3_length: 15
j_call: TRBJ2-2
clone_size: few

cdr3_aa: CASSLAPSNRDSYNEQFF
cdr3_nt: TGTGCCAGCAGCTTAGCCCCCAGTAACAGAGACTCCTACAATGAGCAGTTCTTC
v_call: TRBV7-6
d_call: .
cdr3_length: 18
j_call: TRBJ2-1
clone_size: many

cdr3_aa: CASSLEAATAYEQYF
cdr3_nt: TGTGCCAGCAGCTTAGAGGCCGCCACGGCCTACGAGCAGTACTTC
v_call: TRBV7-8
d_call: .
cdr3_length: 15
j_call: TRBJ2-7
clone_size: many

cdr3_aa: CASSLGGGGYNEQFF
cdr3_nt: TGTGCCAGCAGCTTAGGCGGCGGGGGGTACAATGAGCAGTTCTTC
v_call: TRBV11-1
d_call: TRBD2
cdr3_length: 15
j_call: TRBJ2-1
clone_size: many